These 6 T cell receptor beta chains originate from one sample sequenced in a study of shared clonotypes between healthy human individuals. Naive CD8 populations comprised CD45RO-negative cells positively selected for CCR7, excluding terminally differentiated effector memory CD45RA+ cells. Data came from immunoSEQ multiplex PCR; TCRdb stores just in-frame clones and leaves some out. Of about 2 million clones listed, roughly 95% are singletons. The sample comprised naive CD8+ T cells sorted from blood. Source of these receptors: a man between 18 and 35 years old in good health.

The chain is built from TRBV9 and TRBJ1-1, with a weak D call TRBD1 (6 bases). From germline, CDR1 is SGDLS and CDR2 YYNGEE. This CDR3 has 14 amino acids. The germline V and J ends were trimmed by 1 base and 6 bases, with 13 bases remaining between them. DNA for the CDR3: TGTGCCAGCAGCGTATATTGGGAGGGGGCTGAAGCTTTCTTT. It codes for CASSVYWEGAEAFF.

The chain's CDR3 is CASSLRGDDEAFF. DNA for the CDR3: TGTGCCAGCAGCTTAAGGGGTGACGATGAAGCTTTCTTT. The chain recombines TRBV7-9 with TRBJ1-1; the D gene is possibly TRBD1 (5 bases). Looked up from germline, CDR1 is SEHNR and CDR2 is FQNEAQ (reference sequence). V was pared by 2 bases and J by 7 bases, with 11 bases between. The CDR3 length is 13 residues.

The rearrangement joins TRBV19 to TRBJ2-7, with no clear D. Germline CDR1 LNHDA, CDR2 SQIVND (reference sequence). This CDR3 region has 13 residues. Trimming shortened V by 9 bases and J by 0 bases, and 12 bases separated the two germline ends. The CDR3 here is CASTDGFSYEQYF. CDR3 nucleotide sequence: TGTGCCAGCACGGACGGATTCTCCTACGAGCAGTACTTC.

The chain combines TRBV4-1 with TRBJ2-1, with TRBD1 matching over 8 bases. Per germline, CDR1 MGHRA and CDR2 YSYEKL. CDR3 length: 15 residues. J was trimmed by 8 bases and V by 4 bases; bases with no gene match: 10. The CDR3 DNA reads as TGCGCCAGCAGCCGACAGGGGACAAGGGGGGATGAGCAGTTCTTC. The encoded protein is CASSRQGTRGDEQFF.

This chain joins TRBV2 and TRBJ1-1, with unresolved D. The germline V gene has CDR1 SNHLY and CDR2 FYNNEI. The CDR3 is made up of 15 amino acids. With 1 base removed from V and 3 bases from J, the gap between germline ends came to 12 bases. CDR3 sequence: CASSEGPPGYTEAFF. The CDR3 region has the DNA TGTGCCAGCAGTGAAGGGCCTCCAGGATACACTGAAGCTTTCTTT.

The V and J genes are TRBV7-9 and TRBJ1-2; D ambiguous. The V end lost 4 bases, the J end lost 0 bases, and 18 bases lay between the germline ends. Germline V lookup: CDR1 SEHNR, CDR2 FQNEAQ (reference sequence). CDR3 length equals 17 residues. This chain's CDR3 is CASSSDRLGPPNYGYTF. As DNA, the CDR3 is TGTGCCAGCAGCTCTGACCGGCTTGGACCTCCTAACTATGGCTACACCTTC.